This T cell receptor beta chain was identified in a study of shared clonotypes between healthy human individuals. This clone was recorded at least ten times. Its cognate antigen is unknown. Study results and limitations: Few donors limited the genetic and exposure-history diversity represented.

Profiling relied on immunoSEQ multiplex PCR, and the TCRdb table lists in-frame clones only, not all of them. The sample consists of 550,000 to 850,000 clones, approximately 72% of them appearing once. Germline V gene lookup returns CDR1 SNHLY and CDR2 FYNNEI. The germline V and J ends were trimmed by 3 bases and 0 bases, with 5 bases remaining between them. The CDR3 has 13 amino acids. V and J are TRBV2 and TRBJ1-1; no clear D. The receptor comes from a young woman in good health. The sample consisted of memory CD4+ T cells sorted from blood. The subset was: CD45RA-negative fraction. The CDR3 sequence: CASSEDVNTEAFF. DNA of the CDR3: TGTGCCAGCAGTGAGGATGTGAACACTGAAGCTTTCTTT.